This T cell receptor beta chain was profiled in a study of T cell responses to AZD1222 COVID-19 vaccine. Measured with immunoSEQ multiplex PCR; TCRdb has only the in-frame clones, and not every one. The table includes about 180,000 clones, 70% to 90% detected once. V was cut by 3 bases and J by 2 bases, with 8 bases left in between. There are 13 residues in the CDR3. This specimen consisted of peripheral blood, obtained on day 0 of AZD1222 vaccination. This clonotype was sampled from an adult in good health. The V and J genes are TRBV12-3 or TRBV12-4 and TRBJ2-7; D gene uncertain. The chain's CDR3 is CASSLGQPYEQYF. CDR3 bases: TGTGCCAGCAGTTTGGGTCAGCCCTACGAGCAGTACTTC.